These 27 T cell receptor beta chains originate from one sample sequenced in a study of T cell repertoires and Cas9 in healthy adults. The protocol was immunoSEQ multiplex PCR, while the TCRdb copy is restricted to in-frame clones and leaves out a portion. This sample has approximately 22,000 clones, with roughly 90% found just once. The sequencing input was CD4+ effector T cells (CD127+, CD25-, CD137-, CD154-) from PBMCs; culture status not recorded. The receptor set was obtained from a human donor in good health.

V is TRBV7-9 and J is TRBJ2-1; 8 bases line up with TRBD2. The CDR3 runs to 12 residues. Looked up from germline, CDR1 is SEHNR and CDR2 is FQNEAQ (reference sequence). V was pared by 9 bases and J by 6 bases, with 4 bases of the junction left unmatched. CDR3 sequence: CASGLASNEQFF. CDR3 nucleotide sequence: TGTGCCAGTGGACTAGCAAGCAATGAGCAGTTCTTC.

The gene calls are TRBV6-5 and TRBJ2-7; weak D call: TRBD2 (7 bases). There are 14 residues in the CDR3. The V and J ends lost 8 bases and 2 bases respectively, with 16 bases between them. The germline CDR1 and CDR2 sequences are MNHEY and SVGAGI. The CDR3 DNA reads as TGTGCCAGCCAGCGGGACATAGGCCCCTACGAGCAGTACTTC. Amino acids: CASQRDIGPYEQYF.

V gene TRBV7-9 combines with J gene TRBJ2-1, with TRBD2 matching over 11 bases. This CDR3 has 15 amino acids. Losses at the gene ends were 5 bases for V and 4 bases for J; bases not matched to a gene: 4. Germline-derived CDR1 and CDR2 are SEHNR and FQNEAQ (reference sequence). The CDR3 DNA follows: TGTGCCAGCAGCGCGGGGACTAGCGGATACAATGAGCAGTTCTTC. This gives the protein CASSAGTSGYNEQFF.

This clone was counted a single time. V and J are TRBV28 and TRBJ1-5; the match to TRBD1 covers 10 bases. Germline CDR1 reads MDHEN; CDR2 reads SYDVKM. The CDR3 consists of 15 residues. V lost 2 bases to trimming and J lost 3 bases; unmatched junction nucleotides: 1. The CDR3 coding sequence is TGTGCCAGCAGTTTAGGGACAGGGGTCAATCAGCCCCAGCATTTT. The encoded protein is CASSLGTGVNQPQHF.

The CDR3 nucleotides are TGTGCCAGCAGCTCAGGACAGGGCACTGAAGCTTTCTTT. As protein: CASSSGQGTEAFF. The V gene is TRBV11-1, the J gene TRBJ1-1; TRBD1 agrees at 8 bases. The V gene end was trimmed by 4 bases and the J gene end by 4 bases; junction bases not matched to a gene: 2. CDR1 is SGHAT and CDR2 is FQDESV in the germline V gene (reference sequence). The CDR3 extends over 13 amino acids.

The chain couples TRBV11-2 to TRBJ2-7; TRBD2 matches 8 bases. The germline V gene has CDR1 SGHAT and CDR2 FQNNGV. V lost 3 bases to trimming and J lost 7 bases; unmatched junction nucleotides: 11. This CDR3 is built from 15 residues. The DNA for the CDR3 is TGTGCCAGCAGCTTGGGGGGGACTAGGGATGGTGAGCAGTACTTC. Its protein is CASSLGGTRDGEQYF.

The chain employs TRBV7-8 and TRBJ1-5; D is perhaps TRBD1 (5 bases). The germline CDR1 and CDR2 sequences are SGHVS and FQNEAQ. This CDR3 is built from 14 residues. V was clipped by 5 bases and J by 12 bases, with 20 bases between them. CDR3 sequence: CASSTRREGSVQHF. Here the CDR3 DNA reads TGTGCCAGCAGCACCCGGCGGGAGGGGTCGGTCCAGCATTTT.

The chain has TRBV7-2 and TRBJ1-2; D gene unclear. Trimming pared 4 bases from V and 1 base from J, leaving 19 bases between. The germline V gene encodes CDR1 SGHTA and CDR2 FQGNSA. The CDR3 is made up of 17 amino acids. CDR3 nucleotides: TGTGCCAGCAGCTCACGCCCGGCGTCCCCTTATAACTATGGCTACACCTTC. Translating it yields CASSSRPASPYNYGYTF.

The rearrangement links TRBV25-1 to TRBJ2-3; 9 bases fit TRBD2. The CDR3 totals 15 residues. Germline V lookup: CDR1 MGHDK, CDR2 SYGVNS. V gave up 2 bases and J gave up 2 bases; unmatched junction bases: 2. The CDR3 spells CASSEAGGLTDTQYF. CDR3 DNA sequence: TGTGCCAGCAGTGAAGCGGGAGGGCTCACAGATACGCAGTATTTT.

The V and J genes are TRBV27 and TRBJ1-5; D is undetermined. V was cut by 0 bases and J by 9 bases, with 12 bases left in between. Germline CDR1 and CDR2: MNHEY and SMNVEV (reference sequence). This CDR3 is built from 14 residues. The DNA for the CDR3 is TGTGCCAGCAGTTTATCGGCGGGGATTGGGCCCCAGCATTTT. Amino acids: CASSLSAGIGPQHF.

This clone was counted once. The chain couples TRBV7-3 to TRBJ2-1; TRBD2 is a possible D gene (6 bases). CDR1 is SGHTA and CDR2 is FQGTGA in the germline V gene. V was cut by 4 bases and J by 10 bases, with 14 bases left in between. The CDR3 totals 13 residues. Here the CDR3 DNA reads TGTGCCAGCAGCTCCAGGAGGGGAATCGAGCAGTTCTTC. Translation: CASSSRRGIEQFF. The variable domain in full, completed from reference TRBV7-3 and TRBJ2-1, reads GAGVSQTPSNKVTEKGKYVELRCDPISGHTALYWYRQSLGQGPEFLIYFQGTGAADDSGLPNDRFFAVRPEGSVSTLKIQRTERGDSAVYLCASSSRRGIEQFFGPGTRLTVL.

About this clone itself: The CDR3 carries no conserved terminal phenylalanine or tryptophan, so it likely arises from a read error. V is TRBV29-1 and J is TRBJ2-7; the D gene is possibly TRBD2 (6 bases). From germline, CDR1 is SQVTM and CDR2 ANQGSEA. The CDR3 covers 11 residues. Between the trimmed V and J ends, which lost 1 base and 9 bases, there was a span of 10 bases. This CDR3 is CSVEVGGGQYG. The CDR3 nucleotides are TGCAGCGTTGAAGTCGGGGGTGGGCAGTACGGC.

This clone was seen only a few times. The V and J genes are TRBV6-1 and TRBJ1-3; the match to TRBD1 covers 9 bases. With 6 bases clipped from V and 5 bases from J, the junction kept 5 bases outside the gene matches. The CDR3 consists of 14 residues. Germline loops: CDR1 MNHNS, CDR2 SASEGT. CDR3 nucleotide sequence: TGTGCCAGCAGGCCGGGACAGGGTCGAAACACCATATATTTT. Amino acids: CASRPGQGRNTIYF.

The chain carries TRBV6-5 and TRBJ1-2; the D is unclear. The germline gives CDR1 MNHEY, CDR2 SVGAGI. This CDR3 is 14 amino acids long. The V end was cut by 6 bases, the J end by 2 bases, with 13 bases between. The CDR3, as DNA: TGTGCCAGCAGACCGCCCGGCGCGAACTATGGCTACACCTTC. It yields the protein CASRPPGANYGYTF.

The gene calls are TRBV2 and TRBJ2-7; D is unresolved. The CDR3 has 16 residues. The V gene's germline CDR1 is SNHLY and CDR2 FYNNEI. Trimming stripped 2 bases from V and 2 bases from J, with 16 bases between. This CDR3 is CASSETLARTTYEQYV. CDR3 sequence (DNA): TGTGCCAGCAGTGAAACCCTCGCCAGAACGACCTACGAGCAGTACGTC.

The CDR3 region is CASSFSGGAGTDTQYF. The CDR3 DNA follows: TGTGCCAGCAGCTTTTCTGGGGGGGCGGGTACAGATACGCAGTATTTT. This chain links TRBV7-2 with TRBJ2-3, with D possibly being TRBD2 (7 bases). This CDR3 is 16 amino acids long. V was pared by 3 bases and J by 3 bases, with 16 bases between. The germline gives CDR1 SGHTA, CDR2 FQGNSA. The whole variable domain, remainder taken from reference TRBV7-2 and TRBJ2-3, is GAGVSQSPSNKVTEKGKDVELRCDPISGHTALYWYRQSLGQGLEFLIYFQGNSAPDKSGLPSDRFSAERTGGSVSTLTIQRTQQEDSAVYLCASSFSGGAGTDTQYFGPGTRLTVL.

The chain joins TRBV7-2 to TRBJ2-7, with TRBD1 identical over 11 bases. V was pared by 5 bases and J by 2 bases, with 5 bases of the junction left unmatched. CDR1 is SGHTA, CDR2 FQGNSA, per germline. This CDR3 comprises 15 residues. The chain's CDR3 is CASSHGTGGTYEQYV. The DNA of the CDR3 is TGTGCCAGCAGCCACGGGACAGGGGGTACCTACGAGCAGTACGTC.

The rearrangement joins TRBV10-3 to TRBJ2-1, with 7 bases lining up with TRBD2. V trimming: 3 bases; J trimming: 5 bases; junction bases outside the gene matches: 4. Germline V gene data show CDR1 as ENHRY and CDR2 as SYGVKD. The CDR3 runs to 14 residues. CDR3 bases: TGTGCCATCAGTGATGAGCGGGATAACAATGAGCAGTTCTTC. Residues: CAISDERDNNEQFF.

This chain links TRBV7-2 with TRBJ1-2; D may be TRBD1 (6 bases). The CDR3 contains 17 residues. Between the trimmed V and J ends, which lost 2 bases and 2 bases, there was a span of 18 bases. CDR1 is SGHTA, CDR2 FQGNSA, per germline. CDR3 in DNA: TGTGCCAGCAGCTTAAGGGGAACGGGACATCTAAACTATGGCTACACCTTC. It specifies CASSLRGTGHLNYGYTF.

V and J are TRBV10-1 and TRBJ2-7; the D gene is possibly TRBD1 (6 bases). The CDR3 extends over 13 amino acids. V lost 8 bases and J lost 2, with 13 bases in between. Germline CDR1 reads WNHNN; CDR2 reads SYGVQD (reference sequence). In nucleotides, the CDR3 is TGCGCCAGCTTGGCAGGGGCGGCCTACGAGCAGTACTTC. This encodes CASLAGAAYEQYF.

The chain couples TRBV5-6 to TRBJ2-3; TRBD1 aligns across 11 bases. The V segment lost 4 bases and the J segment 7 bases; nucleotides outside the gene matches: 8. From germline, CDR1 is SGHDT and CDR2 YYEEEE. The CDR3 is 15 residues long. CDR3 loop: CASSHRDRGMNTQYF. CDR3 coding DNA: TGTGCCAGCAGCCATCGGGACAGGGGGATGAATACGCAGTATTTT. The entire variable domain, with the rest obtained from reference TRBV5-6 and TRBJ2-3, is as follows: DAGVTQSPTHLIKTRGQQVTLRCSPKSGHDTVSWYQQALGQGPQFIFQYYEEEERQRGNFPDRFSGHQFPNYSSELNVNALLLGDSALYLCASSHRDRGMNTQYFGPGTRLTVL.

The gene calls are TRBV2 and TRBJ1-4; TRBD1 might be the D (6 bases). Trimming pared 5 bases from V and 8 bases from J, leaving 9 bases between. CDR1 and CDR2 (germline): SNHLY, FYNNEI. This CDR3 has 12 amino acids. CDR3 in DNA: TGTGCCAGCAGTCCAGGGGCAGAAAAACTGTTTTTT. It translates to CASSPGAEKLFF.

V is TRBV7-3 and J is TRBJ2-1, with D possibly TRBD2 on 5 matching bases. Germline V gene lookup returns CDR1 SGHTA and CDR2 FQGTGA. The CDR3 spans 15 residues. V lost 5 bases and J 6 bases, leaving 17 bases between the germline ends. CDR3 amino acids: CASSTEAGLSNEQFF. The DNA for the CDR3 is TGTGCCAGCAGCACGGAGGCCGGACTGTCCAATGAGCAGTTCTTC.

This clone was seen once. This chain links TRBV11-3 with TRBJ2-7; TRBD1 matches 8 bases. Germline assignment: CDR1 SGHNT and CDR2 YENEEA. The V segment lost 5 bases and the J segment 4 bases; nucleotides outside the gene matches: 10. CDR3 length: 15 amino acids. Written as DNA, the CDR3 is TGTGCCAGCAGCCCCCGTGACAGGGGCTCATACGAGCAGTACTTC. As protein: CASSPRDRGSYEQYF.

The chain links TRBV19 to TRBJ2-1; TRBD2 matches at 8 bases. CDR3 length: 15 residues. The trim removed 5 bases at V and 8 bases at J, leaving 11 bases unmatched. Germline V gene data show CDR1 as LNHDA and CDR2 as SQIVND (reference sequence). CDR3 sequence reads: CASSFGGGQEYEQFF. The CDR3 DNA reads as TGTGCCAGTAGTTTCGGGGGGGGACAAGAATATGAGCAGTTCTTC.

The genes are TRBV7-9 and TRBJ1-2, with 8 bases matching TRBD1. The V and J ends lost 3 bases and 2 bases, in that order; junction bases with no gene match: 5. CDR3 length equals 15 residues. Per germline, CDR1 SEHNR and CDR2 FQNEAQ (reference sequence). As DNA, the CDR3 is TGTGCCAGCAGCTTGTTACAGGGGGGAAACTATGGCTACACCTTC. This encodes CASSLLQGGNYGYTF.

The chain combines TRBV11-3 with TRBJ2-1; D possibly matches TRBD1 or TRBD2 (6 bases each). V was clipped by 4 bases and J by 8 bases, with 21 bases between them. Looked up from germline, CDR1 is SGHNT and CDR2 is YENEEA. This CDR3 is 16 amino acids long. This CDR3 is CASSSISGGGSYEQFF. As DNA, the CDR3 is TGTGCCAGCAGCTCCATAAGTGGAGGGGGGAGCTATGAGCAGTTCTTC.